This is a list of T cell receptor beta chains from one sample in a study of OX40 agonist ivuxolimab in advanced cancers. The repertoire was sequenced with immunoSEQ multiplex PCR; TCRdb's copy has only in-frame clones and lacks some. This repertoire shows 76,000 or so clones, roughly 92% found once; its top ten account for over 5%. The sample in question was CD4+ or CD8+ T cells sorted from blood, obtained in a trial of the OX40 agonist ivuxolimab. The receptor set was obtained from an adult with an advanced solid tumor such as melanoma, head and neck, liver or kidney cancer. Each CDR3 is given with its conserved first and last residue. The order of the fields is J gene, V gene, D gene, clone size, CDR3 protein, CDR3 DNA. A D gene is named only where the DNA matches it firmly. Clone size is stated in some rows and not others, as once, few, many or a class when expanded.

j_call: TRBJ1-5; v_call: TRBV30; d_call: TRBD1; clone_size: .; cdr3_aa: CAWSRTGAIYSNQPQHF; cdr3_nt: TGTGCCTGGAGCCGGACAGGGGCCATCTATAGCAATCAGCCCCAGCATTTT
j_call: TRBJ2-3; v_call: TRBV9; d_call: TRBD2; clone_size: .; cdr3_aa: CASSSQSSGGALDTQYF; cdr3_nt: TGTGCCAGCAGCTCCCAATCTAGCGGGGGGGCCTTAGATACGCAGTATTTT
j_call: TRBJ2-7; v_call: TRBV7-2; d_call: .; clone_size: .; cdr3_aa: CASSLDMGRSYEQYF; cdr3_nt: TGCGCCAGCAGCTTAGACATGGGGCGCTCCTACGAGCAGTACTTC
j_call: TRBJ2-3; v_call: TRBV5-6; d_call: .; clone_size: .; cdr3_aa: CASSLGVGDTQYF; cdr3_nt: TGTGCCAGCAGCTTAGGCGTTGGGGATACGCAGTATTTT
j_call: TRBJ1-1; v_call: TRBV6-4; d_call: .; clone_size: .; cdr3_aa: CASSTGTQYEAFF; cdr3_nt: TGTGCCAGCAGTACCGGGACTCAATATGAAGCTTTCTTT
j_call: TRBJ1-2; v_call: TRBV27; d_call: .; clone_size: .; cdr3_aa: CASSLSGYGYTF; cdr3_nt: TGTGCCAGCAGTCTCTCAGGGTATGGCTACACCTTC
j_call: TRBJ1-2; v_call: TRBV27; d_call: .; clone_size: .; cdr3_aa: CASSGGSVGGPNYGYTF; cdr3_nt: TGTGCCAGCAGTGGGGGATCGGTCGGGGGCCCGAACTATGGCTACACCTTC
j_call: TRBJ2-7; v_call: TRBV2; d_call: .; clone_size: .; cdr3_aa: CASGGSSSYEQYF; cdr3_nt: TGTGCCAGTGGGGGGAGTAGCTCCTACGAGCAGTACTTC
j_call: TRBJ2-1; v_call: TRBV4-1; d_call: .; clone_size: .; cdr3_aa: CASSPQNPTYSYNEQFF; cdr3_nt: TGCGCCAGCAGCCCTCAGAACCCTACGTACTCTTACAATGAGCAGTTCTTC
j_call: TRBJ2-5; v_call: TRBV13; d_call: .; clone_size: once; cdr3_aa: CASSLRVRQETQYF; cdr3_nt: TGTGCCAGCAGCTTAAGAGTAAGGCAAGAGACCCAGTACTTC
j_call: TRBJ1-2; v_call: TRBV28; d_call: .; clone_size: .; cdr3_aa: CASRTGHGYTF; cdr3_nt: TGTGCCAGCAGAACGGGGCATGGCTACACCTTC
j_call: TRBJ1-2; v_call: TRBV11-2; d_call: .; clone_size: .; cdr3_aa: CASSLAAGNYGYTF; cdr3_nt: TGTGCCAGCAGCTTAGCCGCAGGGAACTATGGCTACACCTTC
j_call: TRBJ1-5; v_call: TRBV6-1; d_call: .; clone_size: .; cdr3_aa: CASVTGNQPQHF; cdr3_nt: TGTGCCAGCGTGACAGGTAATCAGCCCCAGCATTTT
j_call: TRBJ1-5; v_call: TRBV10-3; d_call: .; clone_size: .; cdr3_aa: CAISESKLQPQHF; cdr3_nt: TGTGCCATCAGTGAGTCGAAACTTCAGCCCCAGCATTTT
j_call: TRBJ2-7; v_call: TRBV28; d_call: .; clone_size: .; cdr3_aa: CASSLPSGNEQYF; cdr3_nt: TGTGCCAGCAGTTTGCCCTCCGGGAACGAGCAGTACTTC
j_call: TRBJ1-4; v_call: TRBV7-2; d_call: .; clone_size: .; cdr3_aa: CASSLVGSGQNNEKLFF; cdr3_nt: TGTGCCAGCAGCTTAGTCGGGTCGGGGCAGAATAATGAAAAACTGTTTTTT
j_call: TRBJ1-2; v_call: TRBV6-5; d_call: TRBD1; clone_size: .; cdr3_aa: CASSYSPGQFYGYTF; cdr3_nt: TGTGCCAGCAGTTACTCTCCGGGACAGTTCTATGGCTACACCTTC
j_call: TRBJ2-5; v_call: TRBV28; d_call: TRBD1; clone_size: .; cdr3_aa: CASSFPRTGLGETQYF; cdr3_nt: TGTGCCAGCAGTTTCCCGCGGACAGGGCTAGGAGAGACCCAGTACTTC
j_call: TRBJ1-6; v_call: TRBV4-3; d_call: TRBD1; clone_size: .; cdr3_aa: CASSQEMINNRGSPLHF; cdr3_nt: TGCGCCAGCAGCCAAGAGATGATAAATAACAGGGGTTCACCCCTCCACTTT
j_call: TRBJ2-7; v_call: TRBV27; d_call: TRBD1; clone_size: .; cdr3_aa: CASSLRQGEYEQYF; cdr3_nt: TGTGCCAGCAGTTTAAGACAGGGAGAATACGAGCAGTACTTC
j_call: TRBJ2-1; v_call: TRBV9; d_call: .; clone_size: .; cdr3_aa: CASSVGEEQFF; cdr3_nt: TGTGCCAGCAGCGTAGGGGAAGAGCAGTTCTTC
j_call: TRBJ1-5; v_call: TRBV19; d_call: .; clone_size: once; cdr3_aa: CASSISRSQPQHF; cdr3_nt: TGTGCCAGTAGTATTTCCAGGAGTCAGCCCCAGCATTTT
j_call: TRBJ2-4; v_call: TRBV28; d_call: .; clone_size: .; cdr3_aa: CASSLGLFVAKNIQYF; cdr3_nt: TGTGCCAGCAGTTTAGGACTGTTTGTAGCCAAAAACATTCAGTACTTC
j_call: TRBJ2-3; v_call: TRBV7-9; d_call: .; clone_size: .; cdr3_aa: CASSSDLGSAHTQYF; cdr3_nt: TGTGCCAGCAGCTCGGATCTCGGGAGCGCCCATACGCAGTATTTT
j_call: TRBJ1-1; v_call: TRBV7-2; d_call: .; clone_size: .; cdr3_aa: CASSPLSGLLEAFF; cdr3_nt: TGTGCCAGCAGCCCCCTCTCTGGGCTTCTTGAAGCTTTCTTT
j_call: TRBJ2-3; v_call: TRBV5-1; d_call: TRBD1; clone_size: .; cdr3_aa: CASSSFPDRGQSGTDTQYF; cdr3_nt: TGCGCCAGCAGCTCGTTCCCGGACAGGGGGCAGTCGGGCACAGATACGCAGTATTTT